A selection of T cell receptor beta chains follows, all from one sample in a study of T cell responses to AZD1222 COVID-19 vaccine. The protocol was immunoSEQ multiplex PCR, while the TCRdb copy is restricted to in-frame clones and leaves out a portion. The sample has tens of thousands of clones, around 89% seen once. The material was peripheral blood, obtained 28 days after the second AZD1222 dose. The source is an adult who received the AZD1222 COVID-19 vaccine. Each CDR3 is given with its conserved first and last residue. A D gene is named only where the DNA matches it firmly. The listing skips clone size in some rows; elsewhere it reads once, few, many or a size class.

>TRBV6-2/TRBV6-3|NA|TRBJ1-2|NA
CASSYEGTNYGYTF
TGTGCCAGCAGTTACGAGGGGACCAACTATGGCTACACCTTC
>TRBV3-1/TRBV3-2|TRBD2|TRBJ2-7|once
CASSQEIASGYEQYF
TGTGCCAGCAGCCAAGAGATTGCTAGCGGCTACGAGCAGTACTTC
>TRBV2|NA|TRBJ2-7|NA
CASSDQGLEQYF
TGTGCCAGCAGTGACCAGGGGCTCGAGCAGTACTTC
>TRBV7-2|NA|TRBJ2-5|NA
CASSLARQKETQYF
TGTGCCAGCAGCTTAGCTAGGCAGAAAGAGACCCAGTACTTC
>TRBV27|NA|TRBJ2-1|NA
CASSFIRSEQFF
TGTGCCAGCAGTTTCATTAGGAGTGAGCAGTTCTTC
>TRBV28|NA|TRBJ2-2|NA
CASRLTGNTGELFF
TGTGCCAGCAGATTGACAGGGAACACCGGGGAGCTGTTTTTT
>TRBV2|NA|TRBJ2-3|NA
CASSDGTASTDTQYF
TGTGCCAGCAGTGACGGGACGGCTAGCACAGATACGCAGTATTTT
>TRBV21-1|NA|TRBJ2-7|once
CASSKALEDEISRSSYEQYF
TGTGCCAGCAGCAAAGCGCTCGAGGACGAAATCTCCCGAAGCTCCTACGAGCAGTACTTC
>TRBV5-6|TRBD1|TRBJ2-5|NA
CASSSGQGAAETQYF
TGTGCCAGCAGCTCCGGACAGGGGGCGGCAGAGACCCAGTACTTC
>TRBV5-4|NA|TRBJ1-2|few
CASSLAQGQEGYTF
TGTGCCAGCAGCTTGGCCCAGGGGCAGGAAGGCTACACCTTC
>TRBV2|NA|TRBJ2-3|once
CASSDKVGDTQYF
TGTGCCAGCAGTGACAAGGTCGGAGATACGCAGTATTTT
>TRBV28|NA|TRBJ2-7|few
CASRLKGYEQYF
TGTGCCAGCAGATTAAAGGGGTACGAGCAGTACTTC
>TRBV12-3/TRBV12-4|NA|TRBJ2-1|NA
CASSPQGNEQFF
TGTGCCAGCAGTCCACAGGGTAATGAGCAGTTCTTC
>TRBV21-1|NA|TRBJ1-1|NA
CASSKVGWNTEAFF
TGTGCCAGCAGCAAAGTAGGGTGGAACACTGAAGCTTTCTTT
>TRBV7-2|NA|TRBJ1-1|NA
CASSLVGRATSEAFF
TGTGCCAGCAGCTTAGTGGGCAGGGCTACAAGTGAAGCTTTCTTT